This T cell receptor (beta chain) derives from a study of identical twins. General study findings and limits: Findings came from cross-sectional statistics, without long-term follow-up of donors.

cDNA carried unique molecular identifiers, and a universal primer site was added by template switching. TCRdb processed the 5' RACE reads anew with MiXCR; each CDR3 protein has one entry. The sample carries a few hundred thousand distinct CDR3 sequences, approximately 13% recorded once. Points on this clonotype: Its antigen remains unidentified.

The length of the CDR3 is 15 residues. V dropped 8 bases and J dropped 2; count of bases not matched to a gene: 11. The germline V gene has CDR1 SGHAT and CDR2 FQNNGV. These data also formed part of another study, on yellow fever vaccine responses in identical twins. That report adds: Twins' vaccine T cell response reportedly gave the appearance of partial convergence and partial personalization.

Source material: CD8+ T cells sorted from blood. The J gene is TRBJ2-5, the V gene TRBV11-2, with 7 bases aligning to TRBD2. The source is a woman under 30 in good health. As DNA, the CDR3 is TGTGCCAGCTCCTCTTTTGGGAGGGAACAAGAGACCCAGTACTTC. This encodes CASSSFGREQETQYF.